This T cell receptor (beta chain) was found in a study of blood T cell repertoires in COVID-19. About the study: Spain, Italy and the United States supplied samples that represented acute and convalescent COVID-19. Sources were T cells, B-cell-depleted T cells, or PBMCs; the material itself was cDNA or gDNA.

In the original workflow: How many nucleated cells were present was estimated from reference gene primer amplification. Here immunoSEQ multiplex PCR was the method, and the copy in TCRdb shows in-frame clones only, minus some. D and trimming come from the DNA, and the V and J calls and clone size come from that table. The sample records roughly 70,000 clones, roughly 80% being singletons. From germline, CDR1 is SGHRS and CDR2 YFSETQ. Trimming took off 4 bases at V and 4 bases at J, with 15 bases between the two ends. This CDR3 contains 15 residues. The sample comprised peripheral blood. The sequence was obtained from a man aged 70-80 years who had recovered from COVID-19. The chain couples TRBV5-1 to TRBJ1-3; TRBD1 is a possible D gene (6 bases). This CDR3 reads CASSPSGGHGNTIYF. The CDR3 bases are TGCGCCAGCAGCCCCTCGGGGGGGCACGGAAACACCATATATTTT.